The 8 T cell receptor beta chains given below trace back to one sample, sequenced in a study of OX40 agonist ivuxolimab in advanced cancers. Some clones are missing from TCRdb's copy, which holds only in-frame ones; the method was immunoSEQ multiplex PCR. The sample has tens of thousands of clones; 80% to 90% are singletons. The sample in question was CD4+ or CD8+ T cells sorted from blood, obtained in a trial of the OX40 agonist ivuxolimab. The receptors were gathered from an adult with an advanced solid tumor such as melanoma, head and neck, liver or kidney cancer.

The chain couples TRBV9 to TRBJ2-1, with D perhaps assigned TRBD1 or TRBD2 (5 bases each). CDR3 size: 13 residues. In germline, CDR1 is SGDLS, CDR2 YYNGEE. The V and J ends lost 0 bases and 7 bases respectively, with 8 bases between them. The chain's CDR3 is CASSVEGRNEQFF. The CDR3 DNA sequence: TGTGCCAGCAGCGTAGAGGGGAGAAATGAGCAGTTCTTC. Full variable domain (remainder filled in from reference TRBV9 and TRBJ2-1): DSGVTQTPKHLITATGQRVTLRCSPRSGDLSVYWYQQSLDQGLQFLIQYYNGEERAKGNILERFSAQQFPDLHSELNLSSLELGDSALYFCASSVEGRNEQFFGPGTRLTVL.

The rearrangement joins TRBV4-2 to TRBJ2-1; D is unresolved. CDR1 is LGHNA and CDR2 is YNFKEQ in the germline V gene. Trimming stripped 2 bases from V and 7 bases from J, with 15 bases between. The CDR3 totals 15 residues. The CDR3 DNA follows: TGTGCCAGCAGCCAAAGCGTGATGGTAAGGAATGAGCAGTTCTTC. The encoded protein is CASSQSVMVRNEQFF.

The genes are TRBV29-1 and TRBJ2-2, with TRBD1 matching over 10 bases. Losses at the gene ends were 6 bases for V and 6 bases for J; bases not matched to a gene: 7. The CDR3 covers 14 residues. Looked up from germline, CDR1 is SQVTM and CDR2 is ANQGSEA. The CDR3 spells CSVRPGTGAGELFF. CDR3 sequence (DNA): TGCAGCGTACGGCCCGGGACAGGGGCCGGGGAGCTGTTTTTT.

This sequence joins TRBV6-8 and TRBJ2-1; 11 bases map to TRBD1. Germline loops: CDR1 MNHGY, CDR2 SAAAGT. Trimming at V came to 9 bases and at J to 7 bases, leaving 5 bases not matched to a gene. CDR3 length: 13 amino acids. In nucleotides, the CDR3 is TGTGCCAGACCGGGACAGGGGGATAATGAGCAGTTCTTC. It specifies CARPGQGDNEQFF.

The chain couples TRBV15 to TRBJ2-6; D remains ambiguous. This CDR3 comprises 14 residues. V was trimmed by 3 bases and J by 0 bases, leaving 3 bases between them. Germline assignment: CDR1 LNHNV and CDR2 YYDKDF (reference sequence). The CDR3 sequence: CATSSPSGANVLTF. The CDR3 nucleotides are TGTGCCACCAGCAGTCCCTCTGGGGCCAACGTCCTGACTTTC.

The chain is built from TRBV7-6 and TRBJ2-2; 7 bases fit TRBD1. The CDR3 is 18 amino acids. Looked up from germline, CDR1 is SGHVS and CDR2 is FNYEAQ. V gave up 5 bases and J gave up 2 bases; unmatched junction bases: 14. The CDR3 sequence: CASSPPRGRQGNTGELFF. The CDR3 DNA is TGTGCCAGCAGCCCTCCCCGGGGTCGACAGGGAAACACCGGGGAGCTGTTTTTT.

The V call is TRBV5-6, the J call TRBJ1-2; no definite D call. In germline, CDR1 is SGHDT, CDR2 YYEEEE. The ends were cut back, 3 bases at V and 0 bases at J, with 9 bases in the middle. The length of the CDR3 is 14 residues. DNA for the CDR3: TGTGCCAGCAGCTCAGGACTGACTAACTATGGCTACACCTTC. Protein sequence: CASSSGLTNYGYTF.

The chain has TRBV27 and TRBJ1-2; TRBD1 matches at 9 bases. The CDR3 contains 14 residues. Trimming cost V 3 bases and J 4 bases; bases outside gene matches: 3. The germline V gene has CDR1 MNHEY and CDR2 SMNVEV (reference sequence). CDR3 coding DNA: TGTGCCAGCAGTTTCGAACAGGGGGCCTATGGCTACACCTTC. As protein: CASSFEQGAYGYTF.